One T cell receptor beta chain is described in this entry. Its antigen is undetermined. This sample is part of a study of T cell responses to AZD1222 COVID-19 vaccine. Method: immunoSEQ multiplex PCR; TCRdb's copy keeps in-frame clones and lacks some. The repertoire includes about 170,000 clones, 80% to 95% of them detected once, and more than 1.5% sits in the top ten. Regarding the study as a whole: Spike-wide coverage was observed for vaccine-associated CD4 TCRs, with dominant responses at 160-218 and 743-854. Clonal diversity was possibly underestimated; the donors were predominantly white British and more often female. After the peak T cell response, and only then, were repertoires sampled. Seropositive AZD1222 recipients at baseline numbered only five to seven.

The V gene's germline CDR1 is SGHRS and CDR2 YFSETQ. V was cut by 0 bases and J by 0 bases, with 7 bases left in between. The CDR3 totals 15 residues. V and J are TRBV5-1 and TRBJ2-1; D unclear. The sequence derives from an adult in good health. The source material was peripheral blood, sampled on day 0 of AZD1222 vaccination. The CDR3 loop reads CASSLAAGSYNEQFF. DNA for the CDR3: TGCGCCAGCAGCTTGGCCGCAGGCTCCTACAATGAGCAGTTCTTC. Drawing the rest from reference TRBV5-1 and TRBJ2-1, the complete variable domain is KAGVTQTPRYLIKTRGQQVTLSCSPISGHRSVSWYQQTPGQGLQFLFEYFSETQRNKGNFPGRFSGRQFSNSRSEMNVSTLELGDSALYLCASSLAAGSYNEQFFGPGTRLTVL.